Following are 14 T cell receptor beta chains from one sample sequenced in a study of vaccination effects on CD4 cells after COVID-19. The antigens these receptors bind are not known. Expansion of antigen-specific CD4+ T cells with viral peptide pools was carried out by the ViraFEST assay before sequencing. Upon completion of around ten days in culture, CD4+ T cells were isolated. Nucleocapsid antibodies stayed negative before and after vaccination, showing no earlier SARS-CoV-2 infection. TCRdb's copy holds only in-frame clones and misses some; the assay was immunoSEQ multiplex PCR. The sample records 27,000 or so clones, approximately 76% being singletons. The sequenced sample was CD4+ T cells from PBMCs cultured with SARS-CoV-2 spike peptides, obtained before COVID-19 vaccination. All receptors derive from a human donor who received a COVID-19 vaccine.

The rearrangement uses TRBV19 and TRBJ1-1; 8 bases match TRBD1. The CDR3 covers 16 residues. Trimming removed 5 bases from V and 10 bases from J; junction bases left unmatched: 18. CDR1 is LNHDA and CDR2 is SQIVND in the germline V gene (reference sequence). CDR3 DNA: TGTGCCAGTAGTCCCGAGACAGGGGTTGCTAATCGCGGAGCTTTCTTT. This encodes CASSPETGVANRGAFF.

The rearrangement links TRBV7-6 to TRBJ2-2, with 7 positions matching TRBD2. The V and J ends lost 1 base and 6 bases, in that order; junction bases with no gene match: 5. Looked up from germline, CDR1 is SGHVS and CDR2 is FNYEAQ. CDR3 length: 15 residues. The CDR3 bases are TGTGCCAGCAGCTTAGGCGCTAGCGGAGCCGGGGAGCTGTTTTTT. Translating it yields CASSLGASGAGELFF.

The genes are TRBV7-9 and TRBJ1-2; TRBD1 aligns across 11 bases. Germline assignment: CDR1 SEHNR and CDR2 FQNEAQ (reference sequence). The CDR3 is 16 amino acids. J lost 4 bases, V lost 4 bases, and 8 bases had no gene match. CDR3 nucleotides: TGTGCCAGCAGCTCCGGACAGGGGGCGCTTGGCTATGGCTACACCTTC. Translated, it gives CASSSGQGALGYGYTF.

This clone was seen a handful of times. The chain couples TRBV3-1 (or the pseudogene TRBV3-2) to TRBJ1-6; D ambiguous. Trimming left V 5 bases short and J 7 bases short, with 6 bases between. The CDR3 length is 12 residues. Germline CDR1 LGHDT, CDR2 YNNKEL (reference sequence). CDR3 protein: CASSIENSPLHF. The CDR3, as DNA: TGTGCCAGCAGCATAGAAAATTCACCCCTCCACTTT.

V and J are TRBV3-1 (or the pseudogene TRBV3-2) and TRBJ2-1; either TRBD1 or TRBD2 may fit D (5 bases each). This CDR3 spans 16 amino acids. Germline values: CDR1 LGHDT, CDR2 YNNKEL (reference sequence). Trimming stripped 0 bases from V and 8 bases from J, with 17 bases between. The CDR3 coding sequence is TGTGCCAGCAGCCAAGAAGCAGGAAGGGGACGGGATGAGCAGTTCTTC. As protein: CASSQEAGRGRDEQFF.

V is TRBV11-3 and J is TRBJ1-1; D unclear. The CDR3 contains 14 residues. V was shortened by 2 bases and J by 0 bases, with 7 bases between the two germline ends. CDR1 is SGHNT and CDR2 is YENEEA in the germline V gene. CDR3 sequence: CASSLSLVNTEAFF. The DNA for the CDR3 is TGTGCCAGCAGCTTAAGTTTGGTGAACACTGAAGCTTTCTTT.

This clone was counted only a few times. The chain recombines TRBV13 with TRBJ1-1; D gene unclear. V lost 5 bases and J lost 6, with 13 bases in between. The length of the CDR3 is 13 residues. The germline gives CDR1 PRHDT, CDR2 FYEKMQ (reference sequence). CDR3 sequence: CASSPTNVPEAFF. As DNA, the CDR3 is TGTGCCAGCAGCCCGACCAATGTCCCTGAAGCTTTCTTT.

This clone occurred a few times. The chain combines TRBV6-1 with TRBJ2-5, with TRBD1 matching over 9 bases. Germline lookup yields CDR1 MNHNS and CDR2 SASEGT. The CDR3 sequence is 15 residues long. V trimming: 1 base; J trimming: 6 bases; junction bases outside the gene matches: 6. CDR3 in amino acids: CASSEVGTGLQTQYF. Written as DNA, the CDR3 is TGTGCCAGCAGTGAAGTAGGGACAGGGCTGCAGACCCAGTACTTC.

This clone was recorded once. CDR3 nucleotide sequence: TGTGCCAGCCAAACAGGGGAAGAGACCCAGTACTTC. Protein sequence: CASQTGEETQYF. V and J are TRBV2 and TRBJ2-5; 7 bases align to TRBD1. V was pared by 8 bases and J by 3 bases, with 3 bases of the junction left unmatched. The germline V gene encodes CDR1 SNHLY and CDR2 FYNNEI. This CDR3 region has 12 residues.

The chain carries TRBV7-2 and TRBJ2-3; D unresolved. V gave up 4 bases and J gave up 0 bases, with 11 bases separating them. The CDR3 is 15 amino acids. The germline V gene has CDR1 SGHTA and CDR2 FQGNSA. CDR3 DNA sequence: TGTGCCAGCAGCTCTTTCTTCGGCAGCACAGATACGCAGTATTTT. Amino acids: CASSSFFGSTDTQYF.

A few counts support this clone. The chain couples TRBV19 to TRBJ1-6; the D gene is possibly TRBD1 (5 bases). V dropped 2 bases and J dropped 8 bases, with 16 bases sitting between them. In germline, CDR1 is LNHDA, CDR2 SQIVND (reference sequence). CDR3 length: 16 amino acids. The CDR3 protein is CASSIQSQGLYSPLHF. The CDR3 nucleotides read TGTGCCAGTAGTATACAGTCCCAGGGTCTTTATTCACCCCTCCACTTT.

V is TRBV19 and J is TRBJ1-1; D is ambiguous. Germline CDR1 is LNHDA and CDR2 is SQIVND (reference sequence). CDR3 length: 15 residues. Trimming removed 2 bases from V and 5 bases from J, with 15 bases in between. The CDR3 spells CASSISGPSLTEAFF. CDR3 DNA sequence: TGTGCCAGTAGTATATCAGGTCCGAGCTTAACTGAAGCTTTCTTT.

In DNA, the CDR3 is TGCGCCAGCAGCGAAACAGGGGGACTCACTGAAGCTTTCTTT. Its translation: CASSETGGLTEAFF. The rearrangement joins TRBV5-1 to TRBJ1-1; 8 nucleotides line up with TRBD1. Germline CDR1 SGHRS, CDR2 YFSETQ. V was pared by 4 bases and J by 4 bases, with 6 bases of the junction left unmatched. The CDR3 covers 14 residues. The whole variable domain, remainder taken from reference TRBV5-1 and TRBJ1-1, is KAGVTQTPRYLIKTRGQQVTLSCSPISGHRSVSWYQQTPGQGLQFLFEYFSETQRNKGNFPGRFSGRQFSNSRSEMNVSTLELGDSALYLCASSETGGLTEAFFGQGTRLTVV.

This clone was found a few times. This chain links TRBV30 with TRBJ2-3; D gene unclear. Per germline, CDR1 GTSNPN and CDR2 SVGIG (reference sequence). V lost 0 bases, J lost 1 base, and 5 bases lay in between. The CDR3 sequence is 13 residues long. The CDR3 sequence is CAWSVRGTDTQYF. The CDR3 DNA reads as TGTGCCTGGAGTGTACGCGGCACAGATACGCAGTATTTT.